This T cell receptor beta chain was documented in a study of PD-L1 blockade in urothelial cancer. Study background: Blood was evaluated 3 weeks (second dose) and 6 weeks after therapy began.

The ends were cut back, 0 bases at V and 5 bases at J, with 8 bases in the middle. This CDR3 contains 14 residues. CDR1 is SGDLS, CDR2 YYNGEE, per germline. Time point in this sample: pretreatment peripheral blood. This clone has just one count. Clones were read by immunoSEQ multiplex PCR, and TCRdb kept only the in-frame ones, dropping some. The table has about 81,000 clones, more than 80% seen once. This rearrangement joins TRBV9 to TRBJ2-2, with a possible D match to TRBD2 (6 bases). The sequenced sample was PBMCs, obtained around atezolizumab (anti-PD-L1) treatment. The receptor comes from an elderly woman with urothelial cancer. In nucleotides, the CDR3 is TGTGCCAGCAGCGTAGGGAGGGTTACCGGGGAGCTGTTTTTT. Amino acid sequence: CASSVGRVTGELFF.